These T cell receptor beta chains were read from a single sample in a study of early T cells in non-severe SARS-CoV-2 infection. MiXCR was run by TCRdb on the 5' RACE reads, yielding one entry per CDR3 protein. The sample includes approximately 52,000 distinct CDR3 sequences, around 8% of them seen just once. The source material was whole blood. All receptors derive from an adult who was a healthcare worker with PCR-confirmed SARS-CoV-2 infection or an uninfected control (not recorded which). Both conserved end residues are part of each CDR3.

J	length	V	CDR3
TRBJ2-3	14	TRBV20-1	CSAMGQGTTDTQYF
TRBJ2-3	14	TRBV20-1	CSARGPGAGDTQYF
TRBJ2-5	13	TRBV29-1	CSVYNSAGETQYF
TRBJ2-3	15	TRBV5-1	CASSPDRGITDTQYF
TRBJ2-2	12	TRBV12-5	CATQGASGELFF
TRBJ1-2	14	TRBV12-3/TRBV12-4	CASSPPRDNYGYTF
TRBJ1-4	14	TRBV4-1	CASDRGGTNEKLFF
TRBJ1-1	14	TRBV18	CASSGGQNIAEAFF
TRBJ1-2	12	TRBV19	CASNQGWYGYTF
TRBJ1-1	13	TRBV10-1	CASSWEGNTEAFF
TRBJ2-1	13	TRBV5-1	CASSLESYNEQFF
TRBJ2-1	16	TRBV3-1	CASSRSPGLAGGVQFF
TRBJ2-5	14	TRBV5-4	CASSLNTAEETQYF
TRBJ2-7	14	TRBV11-3	CASSSGGEVNEQYF
TRBJ2-1	15	TRBV2	CASRGLAGAYNEQFF
TRBJ1-5	17	TRBV11-3	CASSLGERTYSNQPQHF
TRBJ2-3	14	TRBV5-1	CASSFSAGTDTQYF
TRBJ2-7	14	TRBV20-1	CSARPGTGPYEQYF
TRBJ2-7	14	TRBV29-1	CSVEDPGTGFEQYF
TRBJ2-7	15	TRBV4-2	CASSQGVGGSYEQYF
TRBJ2-2	12	TRBV5-1	CASSLLHGELFF
TRBJ2-5	12	TRBV12-3/TRBV12-4	CASSLWGETQYF
TRBJ2-7	14	TRBV5-1	CASSLGDRAHEQYF
TRBJ1-1	15	TRBV4-2	CASSQGLSMNTEAFF
TRBJ2-7	14	TRBV7-2	CASSPRTSGGEQYF
TRBJ2-1	14	TRBV9	CASTPGSSYNEQFF
TRBJ2-7	14	TRBV7-8	CASSLGPDFYEQYF
TRBJ1-1	15	TRBV28	CASTPLRGKGTEAFF
TRBJ2-7	14	TRBV28	CASRLRDSFSEQYF
TRBJ2-1	12	TRBV29-1	CSVEGGYNEQFF
TRBJ1-1	13	TRBV29-1	CSVEDLRGTEAFF
TRBJ2-7	14	TRBV14	CASSQGVLANEQYF
TRBJ2-5	14	TRBV7-9	CASRPGANQETQYF
TRBJ2-7	14	TRBV28	CASSFREFSDEQYF
TRBJ2-7	15	TRBV23-1	CASRHHPPLSYEQYF
TRBJ1-6	15	TRBV12-3/TRBV12-4	CASSRNDRGNSPLHF
TRBJ2-1	15	TRBV11-1	CASSFGLAVEDEQFF
TRBJ2-1	20	TRBV6-5	CASSYKGTGWASGEGNEQFF
TRBJ2-7	14	TRBV7-9	CASSLSGREDEQYF
TRBJ2-1	16	TRBV12-3/TRBV12-4	CASSLGTRGREYEQFF
TRBJ2-1	14	TRBV19	CASSGGGVRNEQFF
TRBJ2-3	14	TRBV2	CASSETIPTDTQYF
TRBJ2-7	16	TRBV20-1	CSARDRVLSPMGEQYF
TRBJ1-1	13	TRBV6-1	CASNQYPNTEAFF
TRBJ2-5	16	TRBV5-1	CASSLLAGGDQETQYF
TRBJ2-1	15	TRBV19	CASSSTGQGNNEQFF
TRBJ1-2	14	TRBV2	CASSVGQGGYGYTF
TRBJ2-7	13	TRBV28	CASSLDRAHEQYF
TRBJ2-5	15	TRBV5-1	CASSFSLAVRETQYF
TRBJ1-6	13	TRBV18	CASSGDKNSPLHF
TRBJ2-1	8	TRBV5-8	CASREQFF